This T cell receptor (beta chain) appears in the sequencing data of a study of shared clonotypes between healthy human individuals. As for the study in general: Researchers assigned three CD4 naive, three CD4 memory, two CD8 naive and one CD8 memory plate to each donor.

Measured with immunoSEQ multiplex PCR; TCRdb has only the in-frame clones, and not every one. The repertoire includes roughly 2,300,000 clones, roughly 90% of them detected once, and 0.37% sits in the top ten. This clone was detected only once. The material sequenced was naive CD4+ T cells from PBMCs. Regarding subset: CD45RA+ positively selected. The source of this sequence is a man between 18 and 29 years old in good health. Some clones in this sample may be carry-over from other donors' samples.

The chain's CDR3 is CASSARDEPGANVLTF. The DNA of the CDR3 is TGTGCCAGCAGCGCGCGGGACGAACCTGGGGCCAACGTCCTGACTTTC. The rearrangement uses TRBV9 and TRBJ2-6; weak D call: TRBD2 (6 bases). Germline CDR1 and CDR2: SGDLS and YYNGEE. CDR3 length: 16 amino acids. The V gene lost 3 bases and the J gene lost 2 bases, with 12 bases spanning the gap.